What follows are 13 T cell receptor beta chains derived from one specimen sequenced in a study of siplizumab effects on memory and regulatory T cells. Only in-frame clones appear in the TCRdb table, and some are missing; sequencing was by immunoSEQ multiplex PCR. Of around 100,000 clones in the sample, about 90% were seen once. Sequences were obtained from CD4+ T cells sorted from blood. The receptors stem from a human donor in good health.

This chain joins TRBV10-2 and TRBJ1-1, with no clear D. V shed 3 bases and J shed 1 base, with 9 bases lying between them. The CDR3 has 14 amino acids. The germline gives CDR1 WSHSY, CDR2 SAAADI. CDR3: CASSEIGKNTEAFF. CDR3 nucleotides: TGCGCCAGCAGTGAAATCGGAAAGAACACTGAAGCTTTCTTT.

This sequence joins TRBV9 and TRBJ2-3, with D perhaps TRBD1 or TRBD2 (6 bases each). Trimming pared 4 bases from V and 6 bases from J, leaving 30 bases between. The CDR3 contains 19 residues. Germline values: CDR1 SGDLS, CDR2 YYNGEE. In DNA, the CDR3 is TGTGCCAGCAGCCCACATAGCCCTCTCCCTGGGGGGCCATCCGATACGCAGTATTTT. It translates to CASSPHSPLPGGPSDTQYF.

The chain carries TRBV4-2 and TRBJ2-7; 9 positions agree with TRBD1. This CDR3 is 16 amino acids long. In germline, CDR1 is LGHNA, CDR2 YNFKEQ. V lost 4 bases to trimming and J lost 7 bases; unmatched junction nucleotides: 14. The CDR3 here is CASSREMGTGRLEQYF. The CDR3 coding sequence is TGTGCCAGCAGCCGCGAAATGGGGACAGGGCGTTTGGAGCAGTACTTC.

The chain uses TRBV30 and TRBJ1-3; D remains unclear. Germline loops: CDR1 GTSNPN, CDR2 SVGIG (reference sequence). The CDR3 is made up of 13 amino acids. V lost 8 bases and J lost 0, with 11 bases in between. The CDR3 here is CANGVPSGNTIYF. CDR3 DNA sequence: TGTGCCAACGGGGTTCCCTCTGGAAACACCATATATTTT.

The CDR3 is CASSGGPNQPQHF. CDR3 coding DNA: TGTGCCAGCAGCGGCGGGCCCAATCAGCCCCAGCATTTT. The rearrangement uses TRBV5-4 and TRBJ1-5, with D hard to call. The germline CDR1 and CDR2 sequences are SGHNT and YYREEE (reference sequence). This CDR3 is built from 13 residues. V shed 4 bases and J shed 3 bases, with 8 bases lying between them.

The V gene is TRBV6-5, the J gene TRBJ1-4; 11 bases map to TRBD1. Looked up from germline, CDR1 is MNHEY and CDR2 is SVGAGI. V dropped 6 bases and J dropped 7; count of bases not matched to a gene: 7. The CDR3 runs to 15 residues. This CDR3 is CASRQIGTGGEKLFF. The CDR3 nucleotides read TGTGCCAGCAGACAAATCGGGACAGGGGGTGAAAAACTGTTTTTT.

The V gene is TRBV18, the J gene TRBJ1-4; 10 bases line up with TRBD1. The V segment lost 3 bases and the J segment 3 bases; nucleotides outside the gene matches: 7. Germline lookup yields CDR1 KGHSH and CDR2 LQKENI. There are 17 residues in the CDR3. CDR3 nucleotide sequence: TGTGCCAGCTCACCCGGACAGGGGGGGAAAGCTAATGAAAAACTGTTTTTT. Translating it yields CASSPGQGGKANEKLFF.

The chain has TRBV5-1 and TRBJ1-6; no clear D gene. The CDR3 runs to 17 residues. V was pared by 0 bases and J by 8 bases, with 18 bases between. Germline CDR1 SGHRS, CDR2 YFSETQ. The CDR3 region has the DNA TGCGCCAGCAGCTTGGTAGATATGGGAAAAGGGTATTCACCCCTCCACTTT. As protein: CASSLVDMGKGYSPLHF.

The CDR3 sequence: CAISESTREISYEQYF. CDR3 coding DNA: TGTGCCATCAGTGAGTCGACCAGGGAGATCTCCTACGAGCAGTACTTC. V is TRBV10-3 and J is TRBJ2-7, with D perhaps given as TRBD1 or TRBD2 (5 bases each). The CDR3 has 16 residues. V shed 0 bases and J shed 0 bases, with 12 bases lying between them. Germline V gives CDR1 ENHRY, CDR2 SYGVKD.

This chain joins TRBV6-5 and TRBJ1-2; unclear D gene. The CDR3 has 13 residues. CDR1 MNHEY and CDR2 SVGAGI come from the germline V gene. V dropped 6 bases and J dropped 2 bases, with 10 bases sitting between them. As DNA, the CDR3 is TGTGCCAGCAGGTCGGATCTAAACTATGGCTACACCTTC. This codes for CASRSDLNYGYTF.

This chain connects TRBV5-8 to TRBJ1-1; D gene ambiguous. V shed 2 bases and J shed 1 base, with 12 bases lying between them. Looked up from germline, CDR1 is SGHTS and CDR2 is YDEGEE. This CDR3 contains 15 residues. CDR3 DNA: TGTGCCAGCAGCTTTATGTGGCAGTCGAACACTGAAGCTTTCTTT. Protein: CASSFMWQSNTEAFF.

The V call is TRBV4-1, the J call TRBJ2-2; the D is unclear. The CDR3 totals 16 residues. CDR1 and CDR2 (germline): MGHRA, YSYEKL. With 0 bases removed from V and 4 bases from J, the gap between germline ends came to 12 bases. DNA of the CDR3: TGCGCCAGCAGCCAAGATCTGGGCCTGATCACCGGGGAGCTGTTTTTT. Translating gives CASSQDLGLITGELFF.

J is TRBJ2-1 and V is TRBV28; the D is unclear. The V end was cut by 10 bases, the J end by 0 bases, with 7 bases between. Looked up from germline, CDR1 is MDHEN and CDR2 is SYDVKM. This CDR3 is built from 12 residues. CDR3 amino acids: CATSSSYNEQFF. The CDR3 DNA follows: TGTGCCACCTCGAGCTCCTACAATGAGCAGTTCTTC.